Included here is one T cell receptor beta chain sequence, with context. These data come from a study of shared clonotypes between healthy human individuals. TCRdb's table, derived via immunoSEQ multiplex PCR, lists solely in-frame clones and lacks some. Among about 590,000 clones, around 95% were seen once, and the ten largest hold roughly 0.1%. The CDR3 has 14 residues. V was trimmed by 0 bases and J by 8 bases, leaving 13 bases between them. Germline assignment: CDR1 MGHRA and CDR2 YSYEKL. In the naive CD8 group, cells lacked CD45RO and were positively selected for CCR7, so terminally differentiated effector memory CD45RA+ cells were left out.

The sequenced material came from naive CD8+ T cells sorted from blood. This sequence originates from a woman in her 30s in good health. The chain links TRBV4-1 to TRBJ1-1; D not resolved. The CDR3 loop reads CASSQEQTGQEAFF. The CDR3 region has the DNA TGCGCCAGCAGCCAAGAGCAAACCGGCCAAGAAGCTTTCTTT.